This T cell receptor (beta chain) was identified in a study of blood T cell repertoires in COVID-19. Study summary: Sources were T cells, B-cell-depleted T cells, or PBMCs; the material itself was cDNA or gDNA.

This CDR3 is built from 15 residues. Per germline, CDR1 MNHEY and CDR2 SVGAGI. Trimming cost V 6 bases and J 3 bases; bases outside gene matches: 11. This table comes from immunoSEQ multiplex PCR, and its TCRdb copy is limited to in-frame clones, with some not included. Among approximately 380,000 clones listed, approximately 90% were seen once. Sequencing used PBMCs or T cells enriched from blood (not recorded which). The clonotype originates from a woman aged 40 to 50 who had been exposed to COVID-19. The chain couples TRBV6-5 to TRBJ2-7; 7 bases line up with TRBD1. CDR3 coding DNA: TGTGCCAGCAGACCGACAGGGTTGGGTGACTACGAGCAGTACTTC. Its translation: CASRPTGLGDYEQYF.